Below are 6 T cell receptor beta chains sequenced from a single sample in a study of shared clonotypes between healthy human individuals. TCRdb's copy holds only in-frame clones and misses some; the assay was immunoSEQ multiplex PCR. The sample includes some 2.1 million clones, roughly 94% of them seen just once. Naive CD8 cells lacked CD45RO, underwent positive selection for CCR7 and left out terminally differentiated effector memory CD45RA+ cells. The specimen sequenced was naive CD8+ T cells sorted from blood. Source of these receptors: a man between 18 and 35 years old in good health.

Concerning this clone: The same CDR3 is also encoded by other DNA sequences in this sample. The CDR3 DNA is TGCGCCAGCAGCCAGCGACAGGGGGCCTACGAGCAGTACTTC. Amino acids: CASSQRQGAYEQYF. The chain employs TRBV4-1 and TRBJ2-7; 9 bases are a match to TRBD1. CDR3 length: 14 residues. The trim removed 3 bases at V and 2 bases at J, leaving 2 bases unmatched. Germline assignment: CDR1 MGHRA and CDR2 YSYEKL.

CDR3: CASSLRYRATGNTIYF. The CDR3 nucleotides read TGTGCCAGCAGTTTACGGTACAGGGCTACTGGAAACACCATATATTTT. The rearrangement joins TRBV27 to TRBJ1-3; D possibly corresponds to TRBD1 (6 bases). With 2 bases removed from V and 2 bases from J, the gap between germline ends came to 13 bases. This CDR3 is 16 amino acids long. Germline V gene data show CDR1 as MNHEY and CDR2 as SMNVEV (reference sequence).

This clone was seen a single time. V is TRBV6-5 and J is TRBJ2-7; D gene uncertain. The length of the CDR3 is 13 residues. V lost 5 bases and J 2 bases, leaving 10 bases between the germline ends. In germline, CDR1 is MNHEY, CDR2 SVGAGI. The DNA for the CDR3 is TGTGCCAGCAGTAGCGAATGGGCCTACGAGCAGTACTTC. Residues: CASSSEWAYEQYF.

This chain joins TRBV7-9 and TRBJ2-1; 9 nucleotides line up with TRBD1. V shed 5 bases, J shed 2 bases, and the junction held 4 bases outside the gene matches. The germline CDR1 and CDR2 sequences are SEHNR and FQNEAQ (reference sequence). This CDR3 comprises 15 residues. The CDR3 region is CASSHGQGTYNEQFF. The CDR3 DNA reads TGTGCCAGCAGCCACGGACAGGGGACCTACAATGAGCAGTTCTTC.

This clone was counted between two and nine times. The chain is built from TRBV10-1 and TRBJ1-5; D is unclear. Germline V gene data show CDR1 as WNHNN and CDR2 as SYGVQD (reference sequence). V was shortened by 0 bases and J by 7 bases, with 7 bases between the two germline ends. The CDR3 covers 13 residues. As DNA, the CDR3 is TGCGCCAGCAGTGAGTCCTTGGAACAGCCCCAGCATTTT. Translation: CASSESLEQPQHF.

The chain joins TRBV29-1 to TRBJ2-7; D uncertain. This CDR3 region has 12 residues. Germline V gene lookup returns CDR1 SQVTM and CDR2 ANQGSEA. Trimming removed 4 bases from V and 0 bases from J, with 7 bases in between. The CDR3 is CSVGHGSYEQYF. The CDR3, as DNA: TGCAGCGTTGGCCATGGCTCCTACGAGCAGTACTTC.